A single sample is the source of the 30 T cell receptor beta chains below, sequenced in a study of T cells in Graves' hyperthyroidism and ophthalmopathy. From RNA transcripts, TCR beta CDR3 regions were amplified. During a first-round RT-PCR of the TCR CDR3, the HTBI primer set was used. One entry per CDR3 protein results from TCRdb running MiXCR on the multiplex PCR reads. The top ten clones hold around 32% of a sample with about 500,000 distinct CDR3 sequences, about 16% of them seen once. The sequenced sample consisted of blood. The receptors shown here come from a woman between 25 and 40 years old with Graves' ophthalmopathy.

This clonotype was detected a few times. This chain uses TRBV15 with TRBJ2-1; 8 positions match TRBD2. CDR3 length: 19 amino acids. CDR1 and CDR2 from the germline V gene are LNHNV and YYDKDF (reference sequence). Trimming cost V 5 bases and J 3 bases; bases outside gene matches: 18. The DNA for the CDR3 is TGTGCCACCAGCCCGAGGTTCTATGCCGGGAGGGTTTACTACAATGAGCAGTTCTTC. Protein sequence: CATSPRFYAGRVYYNEQFF.

The rearrangement uses TRBV2 and TRBJ2-2; weak D call: TRBD1 (6 bases). Trimming cost V 5 bases and J 6 bases, with 16 bases left between them. The germline CDR1 and CDR2 sequences are SNHLY and FYNNEI. This CDR3 has 15 residues. The CDR3 coding sequence is TGTGCCAGCAGTCTTCAAACAGGGTGGGCCGGGGAGCTGTTTTTT. Translating gives CASSLQTGWAGELFF.

The chain links TRBV15 to TRBJ2-1; the D gene is possibly TRBD1 (5 bases). Trimming shortened V by 8 bases and J by 1 base, and 12 bases separated the two germline ends. The CDR3 consists of 14 residues. Germline V gene sequence: CDR1 LNHNV, CDR2 YYDKDF (reference sequence). CDR3 sequence reads: CATGWPGSYNEQFF. The CDR3 coding sequence is TGTGCCACCGGGTGGCCAGGGTCCTACAATGAGCAGTTCTTC.

The chain carries TRBV6-1 and TRBJ2-7; no firm D call. Trimming left V 7 bases short and J 5 bases short, with 21 bases between. The germline V gene has CDR1 MNHNS and CDR2 SASEGT. This CDR3 has 15 amino acids. In DNA, the CDR3 is TGTGCCAGCATCGCGTCCACCTATTTTATCCACGAGCAGTACTTC. This gives the protein CASIASTYFIHEQYF.

This clonotype was picked up many times. V and J are TRBV11-2 and TRBJ2-1; no definite D call. V was shortened by 1 base and J by 5 bases, with 9 bases between the two germline ends. The CDR3 contains 14 residues. Per germline, CDR1 SGHAT and CDR2 FQNNGV. The CDR3 nucleotides are TGTGCCAGCAGCTTAGTCCCGGGCCACAATGAGCAGTTCTTC. Translating gives CASSLVPGHNEQFF.

The rearrangement uses TRBV3-1 and TRBJ1-6, with 10 nucleotides matching TRBD1. The CDR3 has 18 residues. Germline lookup yields CDR1 LGHDT and CDR2 YNNKEL (reference sequence). Trimming took 5 bases from V and 4 from J; bases not matched to a gene: 11. The CDR3 DNA reads as TGTGCCAGCAGCGGAAAACCGGGACAGGGGTTTTATAATTCACCCCTCCACTTT. Its translation: CASSGKPGQGFYNSPLHF.

The chain has TRBV6-9 and TRBJ1-1, with a weak D call TRBD1 (5 bases). Germline V CDR1 and CDR2: MNHGY, SVAAGI. V gave up 2 bases and J gave up 0 bases, with 16 bases separating them. The CDR3 has 17 residues. The CDR3 DNA is TGTGCCAGCAGTTATGGGGGAGCCTCCCTTATGAACACTGAAGCTTTCTTT. Translation: CASSYGGASLMNTEAFF.

This clonotype was recorded many times. The V gene is TRBV29-1, the J gene TRBJ2-5; TRBD2 agrees at 11 bases. Germline assignment: CDR1 SQVTM and CDR2 ANQGSEA. The CDR3 runs 14 residues. The V and J ends lost 4 bases and 5 bases, in that order; junction bases with no gene match: 6. This CDR3 is CSVAPSGRFETQYF. Here the CDR3 DNA reads TGCAGCGTTGCCCCTAGCGGGAGGTTTGAGACCCAGTACTTC.

The chain combines TRBV5-1 with TRBJ2-5; 9 bases align to TRBD2. Losses at the gene ends were 7 bases for V and 5 bases for J; bases not matched to a gene: 12. There are 15 residues in the CDR3. Per germline, CDR1 SGHRS and CDR2 YFSETQ. The CDR3 DNA reads as TGCGCCAGCTGGGTGGGTAGCGGGAGTTTGGAGACCCAGTACTTC. It codes for CASWVGSGSLETQYF.

The chain recombines TRBV2 with TRBJ1-4; maybe TRBD1 (6 bases). The germline gives CDR1 SNHLY, CDR2 FYNNEI. The CDR3 length is 10 residues. V shed 6 bases and J shed 12 bases, with 8 bases lying between them. For the CDR3, the DNA is TGTGCCAGCAGGGACAGTGAACTGTTTTTT. The encoded protein is CASRDSELFF.

This clonotype was counted many times. The chain employs TRBV20-1 and TRBJ2-3, with 9 bases aligning to TRBD2. Trimming removed 4 bases from V and 4 bases from J; junction bases left unmatched: 9. Germline V lookup: CDR1 DFQATT, CDR2 SNEGSKA (reference sequence). The CDR3 consists of 15 residues. The CDR3 region is CSAIYLSGSPDTQYF. The CDR3 DNA follows: TGCAGTGCTATCTACCTTAGCGGGAGCCCAGATACGCAGTATTTT.

This clonotype occurred a few times. The chain's CDR3 is CASSSLTSGGIAKNIQYF. The CDR3 region has the DNA TGTGCCAGCAGCTCCCTGACTAGCGGGGGAATAGCCAAAAACATTCAGTACTTC. This chain uses TRBV7-9 with TRBJ2-4; 12 nucleotides match TRBD2. The ends lost 4 bases at V and 0 bases at J; junction bases unmatched: 7. Germline V gene data show CDR1 as SEHNR and CDR2 as FQNEAQ (reference sequence). CDR3 size: 18 residues. The full variable domain, in which reference TRBV7-9 and TRBJ2-4 provide the parts outside the CDR3, is DTGVSQNPRHKITKRGQNVTFRCDPISEHNRLYWYRQTLGQGPEFLTYFQNEAQLEKSRLLSDRFSAERPKGSFSTLEIQRTEQGDSAMYLCASSSLTSGGIAKNIQYFGAGTRLSVL.

This clonotype has at least ten counts. V and J are TRBV7-2 and TRBJ1-1; TRBD1 is a possible D gene (5 bases). Germline CDR1 is SGHTA and CDR2 is FQGNSA. Trimming left V 5 bases short and J 6 bases short, with 13 bases between. The CDR3 runs 13 residues. The CDR3 coding sequence is TGTGCCAGCAGCCAGTCCCGGGACGCTGAAGCTTTCTTT. Amino acid sequence: CASSQSRDAEAFF.

Of note for this clonotype: A read error may be the cause here, since a much bigger clone is one base away. The V gene is TRBV6-9, the J gene TRBJ2-7, with D hard to call. This CDR3 has 14 residues. CDR1 and CDR2 from the germline V gene are MNHGY and SVAAGI. The CDR3 loop is CVSRLTASRHEQYF. CDR3 nucleotides: TGTGTCAGCCGTTTGACGGCGTCCCGGCACGAGCAGTACTTC.

This CDR3 reads CASSLGREGLTKDEQFF. The CDR3 region has the DNA TGTGCCAGCAGCTTGGGGCGGGAGGGCCTAACTAAGGATGAGCAGTTCTTC. V is TRBV5-5 and J is TRBJ2-1; 9 bases align to TRBD2. This CDR3 comprises 17 residues. Germline CDR1 is SGHKS and CDR2 is YYEKEE (reference sequence). V dropped 0 bases and J dropped 8; count of bases not matched to a gene: 12.

This clonotype was seen a handful of times. This chain links TRBV6-1 with TRBJ1-2; D possibly corresponds to TRBD1 (6 bases). CDR3 length: 16 residues. V gave up 4 bases and J gave up 0 bases, with 15 bases separating them. CDR1 MNHNS and CDR2 SASEGT come from the germline V gene. In DNA form, the CDR3 reads TGTGCCAGCAGTGCAACCACAGGGAAGTCTAACTATGGCTACACCTTC. Its protein is CASSATTGKSNYGYTF.

This clonotype was observed at least ten times. The rearrangement joins TRBV30 to TRBJ1-2; tentative D call: TRBD1 (5 bases). Germline loops: CDR1 GTSNPN, CDR2 SVGIG (reference sequence). CDR3 length equals 13 residues. Trimming took 6 bases from V and 2 from J, leaving 13 bases between them. The CDR3 loop reads CACRRELNYGYTF. The CDR3 DNA reads TGTGCCTGCCGCAGGGAGTTGAACTATGGCTACACCTTC.

In this sample, this clonotype turned up many times. The chain is built from TRBV7-2 and TRBJ2-7; weak D call: TRBD1 (6 bases). V was cut by 5 bases and J by 8 bases, with 19 bases left in between. Germline CDR1 is SGHTA and CDR2 is FQGNSA. The CDR3 runs 14 residues. CDR3 bases: TGTGCCAGCAGCCCCGATTGGGGGCCTCTCAAGCAGTACTTC. Its protein product is CASSPDWGPLKQYF.

This clonotype was seen more than once but under ten times. The V gene is TRBV5-1, the J gene TRBJ2-1; TRBD1 matches 8 bases. Germline CDR1 reads SGHRS; CDR2 reads YFSETQ. The CDR3 runs 15 residues. V trimming: 4 bases; J trimming: 7 bases; junction bases outside the gene matches: 10. In nucleotides, the CDR3 is TGCGCCAGCAGCCTACCAGGGGGCCCATGGAATGAGCAGTTCTTC. Protein product: CASSLPGGPWNEQFF.

The chain uses TRBV4-2 and TRBJ2-1; D is perhaps TRBD2 (7 bases). Per the germline V gene, CDR1 is LGHNA and CDR2 is YNFKEQ. This CDR3 has 18 residues. The V gene lost 0 bases and the J gene lost 0 bases, with 15 bases spanning the gap. The CDR3 DNA reads TGTGCCAGCAGCCAAGAGGGGGGGCCGGGTAGCTCCTACAATGAGCAGTTCTTC. Its translation: CASSQEGGPGSSYNEQFF.

This clonotype was detected many times. This chain links TRBV2 with TRBJ1-6; D gene ambiguous. Germline V lookup: CDR1 SNHLY, CDR2 FYNNEI. The CDR3 extends over 15 amino acids. The V end was cut by 6 bases, the J end by 5 bases, with 14 bases between. DNA of the CDR3: TGTGCCAGCAGCCAGCAACAAGGACATAATTCACCCCTCCACTTT. This sequence encodes CASSQQQGHNSPLHF.

This clonotype was recorded a few times. A read error is possible here, since a much larger clone lies one base away. The chain employs TRBV27 and TRBJ1-1, with D maybe TRBD1 (5 bases). V shed 6 bases and J shed 1 base, with 12 bases lying between them. This CDR3 contains 14 residues. Germline values: CDR1 MNHEY, CDR2 SMNVEV (reference sequence). The CDR3 region is CASSNEGKNTEAFF. As DNA, the CDR3 is TGTGCCAGCAGCAATGAGGGGAAGAACACTGAAGCTTTCTTT.

This clonotype was seen at least ten times. The V call is TRBV2, the J call TRBJ2-7, with D hard to call. This CDR3 contains 12 residues. The V gene lost 4 bases and the J gene lost 6 bases, with 10 bases spanning the gap. CDR1 is SNHLY and CDR2 is FYNNEI in the germline V gene. CDR3 sequence (DNA): TGTGCCAGCAGTGTACGTGTATTCGAGCAGTACTTC. It yields the protein CASSVRVFEQYF.

This clonotype was seen a few times. The V and J genes are TRBV7-6 and TRBJ2-1, with D possibly matching TRBD2 (7 bases). Trimming removed 4 bases at V and 7 bases at J, with 20 bases between. This CDR3 region has 16 residues. Per germline, CDR1 SGHVS and CDR2 FNYEAQ. This CDR3 is CASSWAGAGALNEQFF. The DNA of the CDR3 is TGTGCCAGCAGCTGGGCGGGGGCGGGAGCCTTGAATGAGCAGTTCTTC.

In this sample, this clonotype turned up many times. The CDR3 DNA sequence: TGTGCCAGCAGTCTGGGACTAGCGGGAGGAATCGGGGAGCTGTTTTTT. It specifies CASSLGLAGGIGELFF. The genes are TRBV2 and TRBJ2-2; 15 nucleotides line up with TRBD2. The CDR3 sequence is 16 residues long. V gave up 5 bases and J gave up 7 bases; unmatched junction bases: 5. Per germline, CDR1 SNHLY and CDR2 FYNNEI.

V is TRBV15 and J is TRBJ2-7; 10 nucleotides match TRBD2. This CDR3 contains 16 residues. The junction had 6 bases not matched to a gene; V was cut back by 0 bases and J by 4 bases. The germline CDR1 and CDR2 sequences are LNHNV and YYDKDF (reference sequence). Here the CDR3 DNA reads TGTGCCACCAGCAGAGATATGAGCGGGAGGGGATACGAGCAGTACTTC. Residues: CATSRDMSGRGYEQYF.

The chain couples TRBV27 to TRBJ1-5; TRBD1 agrees at 8 bases. J lost 6 bases, V lost 6 bases, and 7 bases had no gene match. Looked up from germline, CDR1 is MNHEY and CDR2 is SMNVEV (reference sequence). The CDR3 is made up of 14 amino acids. The CDR3 spells CASRARTGLQPQHF. CDR3 in DNA: TGTGCCAGCAGAGCTAGGACAGGGCTTCAGCCCCAGCATTTT.

This clonotype has at least ten counts. V gene TRBV28 combines with J gene TRBJ2-1; 8 bases agree with TRBD2. Germline V gene lookup returns CDR1 MDHEN and CDR2 SYDVKM. The trim removed 5 bases at V and 10 bases at J, leaving 13 bases unmatched. The CDR3 length is 15 residues. In DNA form, the CDR3 reads TGTGCCAGCAGTATACATAGCGGGGTCGGCGGGGAGCAGTTCTTC. Translating gives CASSIHSGVGGEQFF.

This clonotype was seen more than once but under ten times. V gene TRBV7-2 combines with J gene TRBJ1-2; 7 bases are a match to TRBD1. Per the germline V gene, CDR1 is SGHTA and CDR2 is FQGNSA. The CDR3 runs 13 residues. V lost 3 bases to trimming and J lost 7 bases; unmatched junction nucleotides: 5. The CDR3 region is CASSFDRVAGYTF. The CDR3 nucleotides read TGTGCCAGCAGCTTCGACAGGGTAGCTGGCTACACCTTC.

The chain recombines TRBV9 with TRBJ2-7; D is perhaps TRBD1 (6 bases). The CDR3 runs 15 residues. Trimming took off 1 base at V and 2 bases at J, with 13 bases between the two ends. Germline assignment: CDR1 SGDLS and CDR2 YYNGEE. Here the CDR3 DNA reads TGTGCCAGCAGCGTAAGTGGGGACAACGCCTACGAGCAGTACTTC. Translating gives CASSVSGDNAYEQYF. Combining the CDR3 with reference TRBV9 and TRBJ2-7 gives the whole variable domain DSGVTQTPKHLITATGQRVTLRCSPRSGDLSVYWYQQSLDQGLQFLIQYYNGEERAKGNILERFSAQQFPDLHSELNLSSLELGDSALYFCASSVSGDNAYEQYFGPGTRLTVT.